The TCR beta chain under discussion was sequenced for a study of HIV-infected patients and healthy controls. Each CDR3 protein is one row after TCRdb ran MiXCR on the 5' RACE reads. The sample holds around 58,000 distinct CDR3 sequences, 15% to 20% seen once. This clonotype has only a few counts. Per germline, CDR1 MNHEY and CDR2 SVGEGT. The CDR3 has 14 amino acids. The ends were cut back, 2 bases at V and 2 bases at J, with 9 bases in the middle. Sequenced material: CD4+ T cells from blood. This sequence was found in a human donor in good health. The chain has TRBV6-2 or TRBV6-3 and TRBJ1-2; TRBD1 might be the D (5 bases). The CDR3 DNA follows: TGTGCCAGCAGTTACGTGACAGTGAACTATGGCTACACCTTC. Its protein is CASSYVTVNYGYTF.